This TCR beta chain was identified in a study of blood T cell repertoires in COVID-19. The CDR3 covers 15 residues. Germline V gene data show CDR1 as MDHEN and CDR2 as SYDVKM. Between the trimmed V and J ends, which lost 7 bases and 3 bases, there was a span of 18 bases. Repertoires were generated with immunoSEQ multiplex PCR, while TCRdb's copy carries only in-frame clones and drops some. The data contain approximately 310,000 clones, roughly 89% of them singletons. The receptor was derived from a man between 60 and 70 years old who had recovered from COVID-19. The V call is TRBV28, the J call TRBJ1-2, with D perhaps TRBD1 (5 bases). Sequencing was done on a sample of PBMCs or T cells enriched from blood (not recorded which). CDR3 amino acids: CASKGAKAGDYGYTF. Here the CDR3 DNA reads TGTGCCAGCAAAGGGGCCAAGGCAGGAGACTATGGCTACACCTTC.